Listed here is a single T cell receptor (beta chain). Its antigen is as yet unknown. The method was immunoSEQ multiplex PCR; TCRdb's version includes in-frame clones alone and lacks a portion of them. Of several thousand clones detected, about 60% appear once; the ten largest clones hold about 30%. The CDR3 is 14 amino acids. CDR1 SGHNT and CDR2 YYREEE come from the germline V gene (reference sequence). Trimming at V came to 4 bases and at J to 10 bases, leaving 8 bases not matched to a gene. This entry is derived from a study of memory B cells and T cells in multiple sclerosis. Findings and caveats of the study: Compartments had unequal clone-set sizes, affecting shared clonotype counts.

Sequencing was carried out using memory (CD45RO+) CD8+ T cells from blood. The sequence was obtained from a human donor with multiple sclerosis. The chain joins TRBV5-4 to TRBJ2-2; 9 bases map to TRBD1. The CDR3 bases are TGTGCCAGCAGCCACTGGGACAGGGATTTGGAGCTGTTTTTT. Translated: CASSHWDRDLELFF.